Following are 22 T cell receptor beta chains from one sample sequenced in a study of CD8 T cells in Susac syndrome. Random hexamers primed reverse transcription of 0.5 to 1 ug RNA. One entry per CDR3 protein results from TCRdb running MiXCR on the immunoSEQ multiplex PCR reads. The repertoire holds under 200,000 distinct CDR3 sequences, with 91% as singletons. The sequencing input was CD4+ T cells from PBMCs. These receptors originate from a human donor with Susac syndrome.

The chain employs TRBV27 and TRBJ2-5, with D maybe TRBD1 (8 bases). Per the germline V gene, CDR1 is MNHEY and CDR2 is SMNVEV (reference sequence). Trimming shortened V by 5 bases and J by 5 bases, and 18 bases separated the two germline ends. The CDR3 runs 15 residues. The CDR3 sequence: CASSPPGQGGETQYF. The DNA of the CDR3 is TGTGCCAGCAGTCCACCCGGACAGGGAGGGGAGACCCAGTACTTC.

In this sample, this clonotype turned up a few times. The chain's CDR3 is CASSSGARGRAKNIQYF. CDR3 nucleotide sequence: TGTGCCAGCAGCTCCGGGGCCAGGGGTCGAGCCAAAAACATTCAGTACTTC. The chain joins TRBV11-2 to TRBJ2-4, with TRBD1 as a possible D gene (6 bases). Trimming shortened V by 4 bases and J by 0 bases, and 16 bases separated the two germline ends. Germline V gene lookup returns CDR1 SGHAT and CDR2 FQNNGV. The CDR3 sequence is 17 residues long.

The CDR3 protein is CASRISGGEETQYF. The CDR3 DNA reads as TGTGCCAGCAGGATTTCAGGGGGCGAAGAGACCCAGTACTTC. V is TRBV5-4 and J is TRBJ2-5, with 8 bases lining up with TRBD1. Germline V gives CDR1 SGHNT, CDR2 YYREEE (reference sequence). This CDR3 spans 14 amino acids. V lost 5 bases, J lost 3 bases, and 6 bases stayed unmatched.

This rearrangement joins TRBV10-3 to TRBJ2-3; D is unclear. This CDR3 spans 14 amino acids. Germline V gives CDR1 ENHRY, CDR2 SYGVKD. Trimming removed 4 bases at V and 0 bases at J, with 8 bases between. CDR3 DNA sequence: TGTGCCATCAGTGGGACGGCTAGCACAGATACGCAGTATTTT. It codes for CAISGTASTDTQYF.

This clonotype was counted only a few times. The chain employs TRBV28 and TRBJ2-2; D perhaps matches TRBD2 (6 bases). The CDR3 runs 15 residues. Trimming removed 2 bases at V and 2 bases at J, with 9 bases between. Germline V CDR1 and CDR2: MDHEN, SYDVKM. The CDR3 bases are TGTGCCAGCAGTTTAGGGGGGTCAAACACCGGGGAGCTGTTTTTT. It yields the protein CASSLGGSNTGELFF.

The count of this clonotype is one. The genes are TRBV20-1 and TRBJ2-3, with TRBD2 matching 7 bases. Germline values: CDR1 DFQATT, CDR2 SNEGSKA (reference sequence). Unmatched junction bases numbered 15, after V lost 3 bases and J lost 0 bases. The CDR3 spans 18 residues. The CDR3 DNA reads TGCAGTGCTAGTCAGTTGTTAGGGTCTAGCGGAAGCACAGATACGCAGTATTTT. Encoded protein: CSASQLLGSSGSTDTQYF.

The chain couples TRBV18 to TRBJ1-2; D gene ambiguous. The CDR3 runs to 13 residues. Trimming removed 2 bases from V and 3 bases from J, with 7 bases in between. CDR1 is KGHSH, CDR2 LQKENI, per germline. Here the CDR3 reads CASSPEYYYGYTF. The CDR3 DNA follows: TGTGCCAGCTCACCAGAGTATTACTATGGCTACACCTTC.

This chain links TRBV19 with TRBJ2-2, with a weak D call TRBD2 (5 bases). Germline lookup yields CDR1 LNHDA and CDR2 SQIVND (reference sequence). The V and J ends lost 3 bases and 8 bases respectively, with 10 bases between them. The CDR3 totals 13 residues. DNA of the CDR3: TGTGCCAGTAGTATGCCCCGGAGGGGGGAGCTGTTTTTT. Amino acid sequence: CASSMPRRGELFF.

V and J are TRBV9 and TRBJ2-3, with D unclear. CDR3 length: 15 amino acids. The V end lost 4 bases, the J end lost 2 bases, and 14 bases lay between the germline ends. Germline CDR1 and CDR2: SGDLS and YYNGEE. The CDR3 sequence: CASSPTGRNTDTQYF. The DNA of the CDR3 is TGTGCCAGCAGCCCGACCGGACGGAACACAGATACGCAGTATTTT.

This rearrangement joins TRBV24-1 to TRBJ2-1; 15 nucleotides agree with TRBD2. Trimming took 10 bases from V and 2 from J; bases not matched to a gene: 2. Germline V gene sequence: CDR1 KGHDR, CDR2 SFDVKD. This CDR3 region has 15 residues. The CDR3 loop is CATGLAGGTYNEQFF. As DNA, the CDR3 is TGTGCCACTGGACTAGCGGGAGGGACCTACAATGAGCAGTTCTTC.

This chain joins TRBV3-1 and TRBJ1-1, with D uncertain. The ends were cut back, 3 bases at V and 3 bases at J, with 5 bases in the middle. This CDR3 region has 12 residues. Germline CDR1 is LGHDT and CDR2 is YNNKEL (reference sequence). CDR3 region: CASSQGYTEAFF. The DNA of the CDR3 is TGTGCCAGCAGCCAGGGGTACACTGAAGCTTTCTTT.

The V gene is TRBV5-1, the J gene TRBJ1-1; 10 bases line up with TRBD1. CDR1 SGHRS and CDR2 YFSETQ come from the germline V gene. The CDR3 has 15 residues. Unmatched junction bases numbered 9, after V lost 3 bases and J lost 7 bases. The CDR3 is CASSSRQGAQGEAFF. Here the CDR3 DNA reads TGCGCCAGCAGCTCAAGACAGGGGGCGCAAGGTGAAGCTTTCTTT.

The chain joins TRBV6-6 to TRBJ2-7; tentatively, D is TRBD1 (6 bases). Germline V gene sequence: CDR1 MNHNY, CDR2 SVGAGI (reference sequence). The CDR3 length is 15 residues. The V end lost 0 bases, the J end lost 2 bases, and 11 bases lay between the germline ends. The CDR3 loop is CASSYSYRDTYEQYF. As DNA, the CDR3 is TGTGCCAGCAGTTACTCGTATCGGGACACCTACGAGCAGTACTTC.

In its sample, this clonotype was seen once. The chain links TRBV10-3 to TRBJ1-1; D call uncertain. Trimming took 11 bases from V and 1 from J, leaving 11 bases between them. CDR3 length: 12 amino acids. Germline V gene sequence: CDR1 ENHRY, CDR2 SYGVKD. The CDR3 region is CAGSGQNTEAFF. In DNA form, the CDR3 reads TGTGCCGGTTCCGGCCAGAACACTGAAGCTTTCTTT.

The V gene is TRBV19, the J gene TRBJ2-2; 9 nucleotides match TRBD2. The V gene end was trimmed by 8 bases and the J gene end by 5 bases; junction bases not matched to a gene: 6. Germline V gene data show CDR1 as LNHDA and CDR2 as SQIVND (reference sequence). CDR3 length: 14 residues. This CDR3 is CASSEREVTGELFF. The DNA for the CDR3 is TGTGCCAGTTCTGAGCGGGAGGTAACCGGGGAGCTGTTTTTT.

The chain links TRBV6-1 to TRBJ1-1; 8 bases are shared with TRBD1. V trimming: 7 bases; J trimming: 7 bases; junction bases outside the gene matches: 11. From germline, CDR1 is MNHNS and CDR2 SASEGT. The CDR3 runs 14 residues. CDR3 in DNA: TGTGCCAGCACCCGCGACAGGGGTGATGTTGAAGCTTTCTTT. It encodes CASTRDRGDVEAFF.

The CDR3 spells CASGTGWTTNEKLFF. The CDR3 nucleotides read TGTGCCAGCGGGACAGGGTGGACCACTAATGAAAAACTGTTTTTT. The chain is built from TRBV9 and TRBJ1-4, with 9 bases fitting TRBD1. V trimming: 7 bases; J trimming: 2 bases; junction bases outside the gene matches: 6. Germline loops: CDR1 SGDLS, CDR2 YYNGEE. The CDR3 sequence is 15 residues long. Variable domain in full (rest from reference TRBV9 and TRBJ1-4): DSGVTQTPKHLITATGQRVTLRCSPRSGDLSVYWYQQSLDQGLQFLIQYYNGEERAKGNILERFSAQQFPDLHSELNLSSLELGDSALYFCASGTGWTTNEKLFFGSGTQLSVL.

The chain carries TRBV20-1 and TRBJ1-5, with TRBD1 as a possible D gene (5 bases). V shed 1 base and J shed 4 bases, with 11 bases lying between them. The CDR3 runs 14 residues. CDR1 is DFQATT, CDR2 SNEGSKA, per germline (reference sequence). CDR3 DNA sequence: TGCAGTGCTAGAGCTGTGGGGGGGAATCAGCCCCAGCATTTT. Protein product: CSARAVGGNQPQHF.

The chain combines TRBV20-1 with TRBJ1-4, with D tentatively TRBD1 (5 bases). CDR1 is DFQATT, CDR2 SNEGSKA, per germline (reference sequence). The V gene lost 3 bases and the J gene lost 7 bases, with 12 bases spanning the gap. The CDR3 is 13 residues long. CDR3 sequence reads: CSASSRVGEKLFF. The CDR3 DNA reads TGCAGTGCTAGTTCCAGGGTCGGTGAAAAACTGTTTTTT.

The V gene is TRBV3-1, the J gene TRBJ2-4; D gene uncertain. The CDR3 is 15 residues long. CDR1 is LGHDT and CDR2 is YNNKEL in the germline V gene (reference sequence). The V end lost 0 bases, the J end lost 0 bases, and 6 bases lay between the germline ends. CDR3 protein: CASSQDLLAKNIQYF. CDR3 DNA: TGTGCCAGCAGCCAAGATCTATTAGCCAAAAACATTCAGTACTTC.

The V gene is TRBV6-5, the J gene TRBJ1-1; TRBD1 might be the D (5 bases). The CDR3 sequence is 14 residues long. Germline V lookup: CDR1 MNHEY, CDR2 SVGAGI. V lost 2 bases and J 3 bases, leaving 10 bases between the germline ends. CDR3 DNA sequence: TGTGCCAGCAGTTACGACAGCCAAGACACTGAAGCTTTCTTT. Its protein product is CASSYDSQDTEAFF.

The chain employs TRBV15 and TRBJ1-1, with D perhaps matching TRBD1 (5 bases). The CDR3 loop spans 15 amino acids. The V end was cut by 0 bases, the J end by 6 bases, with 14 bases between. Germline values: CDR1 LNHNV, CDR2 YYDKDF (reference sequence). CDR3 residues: CATSREGLGPSEAFF. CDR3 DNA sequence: TGTGCCACCAGCAGAGAGGGACTGGGGCCTTCTGAAGCTTTCTTT.